Reported below is one TCR beta chain. Its antigen is undetermined. This specimen comes from a study of blood T cells in healthy people across ages. Overall study: Template switching retrieved approximately one barcoded beta molecule for each two T cells. General study points: Per million T cells, the diversity of TCR beta decreased roughly linearly as age advanced. Relative to aged donors, long-lived donors carried more naive CD4+ cells and displayed higher diversity.

Using a J-beta primer mix together with a sample-barcoded 5' primer, a second PCR was run for about 6 to 12 cycles. TCRdb re-analysed the 5' RACE reads in MiXCR, keeping a single row per CDR3 protein. Of hundreds of thousands of distinct CDR3 sequences in the sample, under 50% were seen once. Germline V gives CDR1 MNHEY, CDR2 SVGAGI. Trimming at V came to 2 bases and at J to 1 base, leaving 5 bases not matched to a gene. This CDR3 has 15 amino acids. Total RNA extraction produced at least 5.5 micrograms (per sample) for the study. The TCR originated in a man in his thirties or forties in good health. Sequences were obtained from blood. V is TRBV6-5 and J is TRBJ2-7; 7 bases align to TRBD1. CDR3 protein: CASSYKGAGSYEQYF. In nucleotides, the CDR3 is TGTGCCAGCAGTTACAAGGGGGCAGGGTCCTACGAGCAGTACTTC.